These 21 T cell receptor beta chains share one sample of origin, sequenced in a study of OX40 agonist ivuxolimab in advanced cancers. Measured with immunoSEQ multiplex PCR; TCRdb has only the in-frame clones, and not every one. The sample yields tens of thousands of clones, about 86% seen once. The sequenced sample was CD4+ or CD8+ T cells sorted from blood, obtained in a trial of the OX40 agonist ivuxolimab. These receptors were obtained from an adult with an advanced solid tumor such as melanoma, head and neck, liver or kidney cancer.

As for this clone: This same CDR3 is encoded by further DNA sequences in the sample. V and J are TRBV30 and TRBJ2-7; possibly TRBD2 for D (5 bases). Trimming took 0 bases from V and 5 from J, leaving 5 bases between them. Germline V gene lookup returns CDR1 GTSNPN and CDR2 SVGIG (reference sequence). The CDR3 is made up of 11 amino acids. As DNA, the CDR3 is TGTGCCTGGAGTGTGCGGGACGAGCAGTACTTC. Translated: CAWSVRDEQYF.

The chain carries TRBV6-5 and TRBJ1-5; D may be TRBD1 (5 bases). The CDR3 totals 13 residues. V shed 5 bases and J shed 5 bases, with 10 bases lying between them. The germline V gene has CDR1 MNHEY and CDR2 SVGAGI. The CDR3 loop reads CASSPGLDQPQHF. The DNA for the CDR3 is TGTGCCAGCAGTCCGGGACTTGATCAGCCCCAGCATTTT.

This clone was observed a single time. This chain joins TRBV6-5 and TRBJ1-1; D not certain. V lost 4 bases and J lost 12, with 18 bases in between. Germline CDR1 and CDR2: MNHEY and SVGAGI. The CDR3 is made up of 13 amino acids. The chain's CDR3 is CASSSTPGLRTFF. The CDR3 DNA sequence: TGTGCCAGCAGTTCCACTCCCGGACTGCGTACTTTCTTT.

The chain combines TRBV30 with TRBJ1-2; no clear D. The V end was cut by 2 bases, the J end by 4 bases, with 11 bases between. The CDR3 is made up of 13 amino acids. Per germline, CDR1 GTSNPN and CDR2 SVGIG (reference sequence). The CDR3 bases are TGTGCCTGGAGTACCGGTGGTCCCTATGGCTACACCTTC. It translates to CAWSTGGPYGYTF.

The V and J genes are TRBV9 and TRBJ1-4; no reliable D call. V gave up 3 bases and J gave up 0 bases, with 18 bases separating them. Germline CDR1 and CDR2: SGDLS and YYNGEE. This CDR3 contains 18 residues. For the CDR3, the DNA is TGTGCCAGCAGCGCGAGTACTCCGGGCATTGCAACTAATGAAAAACTGTTTTTT. It encodes CASSASTPGIATNEKLFF.

The chain joins TRBV27 to TRBJ2-1, with D unresolved. Trimming removed 5 bases at V and 8 bases at J, with 16 bases between. CDR1 and CDR2 (germline): MNHEY, SMNVEV (reference sequence). The CDR3 loop spans 14 amino acids. CDR3 sequence reads: CASSPTDPYDEQFF. In nucleotides, the CDR3 is TGTGCCAGCAGTCCAACCGACCCATATGATGAGCAGTTCTTC.

Regarding this clone: The junction and the germline gene differ at one end; a read error may be behind it. This sequence joins TRBV20-1 and TRBJ1-2; D unresolved. The CDR3 totals 10 residues. CDR1 DFQATT and CDR2 SNEGSKA come from the germline V gene (reference sequence). This CDR3 reads CSAREVPGIF. The CDR3, as DNA: TGCAGTGCTAGAGAAGTCCCCGGGATCTTC.

CDR3 in amino acids: CASSILASRSYEQYF. CDR3 sequence (DNA): TGTGCCAGTAGTATACTGGCCAGCCGTTCCTACGAGCAGTACTTC. This chain uses TRBV19 with TRBJ2-7; D remains ambiguous. V was trimmed by 2 bases and J by 1 base, leaving 12 bases between them. Per the germline V gene, CDR1 is LNHDA and CDR2 is SQIVND (reference sequence). This CDR3 is built from 15 residues.

The rearrangement joins TRBV6-4 to TRBJ1-2; the D is unclear. Per germline, CDR1 MRHNA and CDR2 SNTAGT. The CDR3 is 12 residues long. V was pared by 2 bases and J by 2 bases, with 3 bases between. The CDR3 DNA reads as TGTGCCAGCAGTGACAGCAACTATGGCTACACCTTC. It specifies CASSDSNYGYTF.

The chain couples TRBV6-5 to TRBJ2-7; D ambiguous. The CDR3 totals 12 residues. Trimming cost V 7 bases and J 3 bases, with 10 bases left between them. The V gene's germline CDR1 is MNHEY and CDR2 SVGAGI. CDR3 protein: CASTSWLYEQYF. The CDR3 nucleotides are TGTGCCAGCACTAGTTGGCTCTACGAGCAGTACTTC.

This chain connects TRBV5-6 to TRBJ1-6; D is uncertain. The CDR3 totals 12 residues. Germline values: CDR1 SGHDT, CDR2 YYEEEE. V lost 1 base and J lost 9, with 5 bases in between. The DNA for the CDR3 is TGTGCCAGCAGCTTGAAAGGTTCACCCCTCCACTTT. Its translation: CASSLKGSPLHF.

This sequence joins TRBV10-3 and TRBJ2-3; D ambiguous. Germline V gene sequence: CDR1 ENHRY, CDR2 SYGVKD. V shed 4 bases and J shed 8 bases, with 22 bases lying between them. CDR3 length: 16 residues. The CDR3 region has the DNA TGTGCCATCAGTGTCGCCGAGAAGGGCCAACTCGGTACGCAGTATTTT. Protein: CAISVAEKGQLGTQYF.

V gene TRBV15 combines with J gene TRBJ1-3; no clear D. V gave up 0 bases and J gave up 4 bases, with 19 bases separating them. From germline, CDR1 is LNHNV and CDR2 YYDKDF (reference sequence). The CDR3 is 18 amino acids. The CDR3 DNA reads TGTGCCACCAGCAGAGATCCTATCCTCCCCATATCGGGAAACACCATATATTTT. This codes for CATSRDPILPISGNTIYF.

The chain joins TRBV5-1 to TRBJ1-4, with 9 bases fitting TRBD1. Germline V gene lookup returns CDR1 SGHRS and CDR2 YFSETQ. This CDR3 region has 15 residues. Losses at the gene ends were 7 bases for V and 1 base for J; bases not matched to a gene: 5. The DNA of the CDR3 is TGCGCCAGCCACAGGGGGCGGGGAACTAATGAAAAACTGTTTTTT. It translates to CASHRGRGTNEKLFF.

The table lists this clone with a count of one. For the CDR3, the DNA is TGTGCCAGCAGTGCTCAGGGGTCGGGAACAGATACGCAGTATTTT. The encoded protein is CASSAQGSGTDTQYF. The chain joins TRBV2 to TRBJ2-3, with D tentatively TRBD1 (6 bases). The V end lost 4 bases, the J end lost 3 bases, and 14 bases lay between the germline ends. Germline CDR1 is SNHLY and CDR2 is FYNNEI. There are 15 residues in the CDR3.

The J gene is TRBJ2-3, the V gene TRBV7-9; no firm D call. Germline assignment: CDR1 SEHNR and CDR2 FQNEAQ (reference sequence). The ends were cut back, 5 bases at V and 6 bases at J, with 9 bases in the middle. The CDR3 contains 12 residues. CDR3 DNA sequence: TGTGCCAGCAGCCTTGGGGTGGATACGCAGTATTTT. Its translation is CASSLGVDTQYF.

This rearrangement joins TRBV6-1 to TRBJ1-1; D gene ambiguous. The CDR3 sequence is 10 residues long. V gave up 7 bases and J gave up 5 bases, with 5 bases separating them. Germline loops: CDR1 MNHNS, CDR2 SASEGT. The CDR3: CASKKTEAFF. The CDR3, as DNA: TGTGCCAGCAAGAAAACTGAAGCTTTCTTT.

This chain joins TRBV6-1 and TRBJ1-1; no firm D call. Trimming removed 7 bases at V and 6 bases at J, with 12 bases between. This CDR3 comprises 12 residues. In germline, CDR1 is MNHNS, CDR2 SASEGT. DNA of the CDR3: TGTGCCAGCAATCAGGAGGCCTCTGAAGCTTTCTTT. Encoded protein: CASNQEASEAFF.

The rearrangement links TRBV30 to TRBJ2-5; 11 nucleotides agree with TRBD2. This CDR3 has 15 amino acids. Germline V lookup: CDR1 GTSNPN, CDR2 SVGIG (reference sequence). J was trimmed by 1 base and V by 3 bases; bases with no gene match: 4. The CDR3: CAWRGLAATQETQYF. DNA for the CDR3: TGTGCCTGGAGGGGACTAGCGGCAACCCAAGAGACCCAGTACTTC.

The chain recombines TRBV25-1 with TRBJ1-3; D call uncertain. With 0 bases removed from V and 5 bases from J, the gap between germline ends came to 5 bases. The germline CDR1 and CDR2 sequences are MGHDK and SYGVNS. This CDR3 contains 13 residues. The CDR3 is CASSEYPRNTIYF. The DNA for the CDR3 is TGTGCCAGCAGTGAATACCCACGAAACACCATATATTTT.

This clone was detected only a few times. The chain recombines TRBV2 with TRBJ2-1, with 8 bases fitting TRBD2. There are 14 residues in the CDR3. Germline V gene data show CDR1 as SNHLY and CDR2 as FYNNEI. V lost 5 bases and J lost 7; bases outside the gene matches: 7. The DNA for the CDR3 is TGTGCCAGCAGTTTAACGGGACTAGGTAATGAGCAGTTCTTC. It yields the protein CASSLTGLGNEQFF.